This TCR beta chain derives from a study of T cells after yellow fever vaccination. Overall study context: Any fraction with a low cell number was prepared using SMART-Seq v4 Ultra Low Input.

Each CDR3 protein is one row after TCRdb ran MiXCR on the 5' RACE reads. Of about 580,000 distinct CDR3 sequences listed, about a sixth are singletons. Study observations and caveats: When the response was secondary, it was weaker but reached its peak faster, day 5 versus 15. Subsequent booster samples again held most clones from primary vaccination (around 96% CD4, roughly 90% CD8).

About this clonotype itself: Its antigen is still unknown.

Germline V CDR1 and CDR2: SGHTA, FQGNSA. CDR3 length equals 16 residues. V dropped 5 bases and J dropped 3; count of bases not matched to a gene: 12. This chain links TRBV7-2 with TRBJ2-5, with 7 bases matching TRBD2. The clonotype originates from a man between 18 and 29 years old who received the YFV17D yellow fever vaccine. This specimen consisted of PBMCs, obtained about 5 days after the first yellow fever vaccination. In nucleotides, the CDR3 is TGTGCCAGCAGCGTGTGGAACCGGGGAGGGGAAGAGACCCAGTACTTC. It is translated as CASSVWNRGGEETQYF. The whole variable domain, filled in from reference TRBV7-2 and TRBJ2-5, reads GAGVSQSPSNKVTEKGKDVELRCDPISGHTALYWYRQSLGQGLEFLIYFQGNSAPDKSGLPSDRFSAERTGGSVSTLTIQRTQQEDSAVYLCASSVWNRGGEETQYFGPGTRLLVL.